This TCR beta chain was observed in a study of shared T cell receptors in the human thymus. Measured with immunoSEQ multiplex PCR; TCRdb has only the in-frame clones, and not every one. The table records 720,000 or so clones, 80% to 90% of them present only once. Germline values: CDR1 SGHTS, CDR2 YDEGEE. The CDR3 extends over 14 amino acids. With 4 bases removed from V and 3 bases from J, the gap between germline ends came to 13 bases. These sequences were also reported in another study, on human thymus T cells. From that paper: Infants, healthy and Finnish, who were having corrective surgery for congenital heart defects served as donors. During corrective heart surgery, resections were taken, and the thymus tissue came from them. Thymic and blood repertoires appeared to display a bias in their usage of V and J genes. Related research examined unrelated individuals and reported that their thymic repertoires overlapped highly.

This TCR came from a girl younger than two with a congenital heart defect. The material sequenced was thymocytes. V is TRBV5-8 and J is TRBJ1-1; perhaps TRBD1 as D (6 bases). CDR3 in amino acids: CASSQSAGDTEAFF. Written as DNA, the CDR3 is TGTGCCAGCAGCCAATCTGCAGGGGACACTGAAGCTTTCTTT.